This T cell receptor (beta chain) came from a study of post-analysis software for immune sequencing data. Study at large: Progressive-relapsing, secondary progressive and relapsing-remitting multiple sclerosis were among the disease courses included.

Whole-study results and caveats: The normalized Chao1 diversity of multiple sclerosis patients was significantly lower than that of controls. TRBV5-6, TRBV5-1 and TRBV20-1 were among five TRBV segments more frequent in patients than controls. Co-batched samples clustered tightly together by F measure.

TCR beta cDNA libraries had unique molecular identifiers. TCRdb re-derived calls from the PCR reads in MiXCR, one entry per CDR3 protein. The sample records about 620,000 distinct CDR3 sequences, about 40% being singletons. CDR1 and CDR2 (germline): SGDLS, YYNGEE. Germline trimming cut 2 bases from V and 4 bases from J; bases unmatched to any gene: 2. This CDR3 is 14 amino acids long. With regard to this clonotype: The antigen is unknown.

V and J are TRBV9 and TRBJ1-4, with 7 positions matching TRBD1. The specimen sequenced was blood. The clonotype comes from a girl aged 10 to 17 with multiple sclerosis. CDR3 nucleotides: TGTGCCAGCAGCGTGACAGGGAGTAATGAAAAACTGTTTTTT. Translating gives CASSVTGSNEKLFF.